The 4 T cell receptor beta chains below come from one sample, sequenced in a study of CD8 T cells in Susac syndrome. It was with random hexamers that roughly 0.45 to 1 ug RNA was reverse transcribed. TCRdb ran MiXCR on the immunoSEQ multiplex PCR reads and lists one entry per CDR3 protein. The sample shows tens of thousands of distinct CDR3 sequences, roughly 93% of them seen only once. The sequenced sample was CD8+ T cells from PBMCs. The receptors derive from a human donor with multiple sclerosis.

The genes are TRBV13 and TRBJ2-1, with D perhaps TRBD1 (6 bases). The CDR3 spans 15 residues. V dropped 2 bases and J dropped 6 bases, with 14 bases sitting between them. Germline CDR1 and CDR2: PRHDT and FYEKMQ (reference sequence). The CDR3 protein is CASSLISRGVNEQFF. In nucleotides, the CDR3 is TGTGCCAGCAGCTTAATTTCCAGGGGAGTCAATGAGCAGTTCTTC.

The rearrangement uses TRBV7-2 and TRBJ2-7, with D possibly being TRBD2 (6 bases). The V end was cut by 4 bases, the J end by 6 bases, with 13 bases between. CDR1 SGHTA and CDR2 FQGNSA come from the germline V gene. The CDR3 consists of 13 residues. The CDR3 region is CASSSGTYLEQYF. As DNA, the CDR3 is TGTGCCAGCAGCTCCGGGACTTACCTCGAGCAGTACTTC.

The J gene is TRBJ2-5, the V gene TRBV27; TRBD2 aligns across 14 bases. Germline values: CDR1 MNHEY, CDR2 SMNVEV (reference sequence). V was pared by 4 bases and J by 0 bases, with 10 bases of the junction left unmatched. The CDR3 spans 19 residues. CDR3 bases: TGTGCCAGCAGTTCCCAGCCGGGACTAGCGGGGGAGTACCAAGAGACCCAGTACTTC. It encodes CASSSQPGLAGEYQETQYF.

Here the CDR3 reads CASSQERPGTGWSYEQYF. In DNA, the CDR3 is TGCGCCAGCAGCCAAGAGAGGCCCGGGACAGGGTGGTCCTACGAGCAGTACTTC. This chain joins TRBV4-1 and TRBJ2-7; 9 bases align to TRBD1. The CDR3 runs 18 residues. Germline lookup yields CDR1 MGHRA and CDR2 YSYEKL. Trimming cost V 0 bases and J 1 base; bases outside gene matches: 10.